A selection of T cell receptor beta chains follows, all from one sample in a study of T cell responses to AZD1222 COVID-19 vaccine. Assay: immunoSEQ multiplex PCR; the TCRdb copy retains only in-frame clones and omits some. The data hold about 130,000 clones, with 80% to 90% observed a single time. Sequencing used peripheral blood, obtained on day 0 of AZD1222 vaccination. These receptors all stem from an adult in good health. The CDR3 runs from the conserved cysteine through the conserved F or W. Each record gives: clone size, V gene, J gene, D gene, CDR3 protein, CDR3 DNA. D genes are given only for firm matches. Clone size is shown for a subset of rows, as once, few, many or a class of expanded clone.

size: .
V: TRBV2
J: TRBJ2-2
D: .
CDR3: CASTRLANTGELFF
DNA: TGTGCCAGCACCCGACTAGCGAACACCGGGGAGCTGTTTTTT

size: .
V: TRBV28
J: TRBJ1-2
D: .
CDR3: CASSSSIIDGYTF
DNA: TGTGCCAGCAGTTCTTCTATTATTGATGGCTACACCTTC

size: .
V: TRBV28
J: TRBJ2-2
D: TRBD2
CDR3: CASSLYGTSGMGNTGELFF
DNA: TGTGCCAGCAGTTTATATGGGACTAGCGGGATGGGAAACACCGGGGAGCTGTTTTTT

size: .
V: TRBV7-9
J: TRBJ2-1
D: TRBD2
CDR3: CASSLRLGRNNEQFF
DNA: TGTGCCAGCAGCTTAAGACTCGGGAGGAACAATGAGCAGTTCTTC

size: .
V: TRBV7-2
J: TRBJ2-1
D: .
CDR3: CASSKPVSNEQFF
DNA: TGTGCCAGCAGCAAGCCGGTTAGCAATGAGCAGTTCTTC

size: .
V: TRBV29-1
J: TRBJ1-4
D: .
CDR3: CSVNDNEKLFF
DNA: TGCAGCGTGAACGATAATGAAAAACTGTTTTTT

size: .
V: TRBV30
J: TRBJ2-1
D: TRBD2
CDR3: CAWSARGLAGDLGTNEQFF
DNA: TGTGCCTGGAGTGCGAGGGGGCTAGCGGGAGATTTGGGTACCAATGAGCAGTTCTTC

size: .
V: TRBV23-1
J: TRBJ2-1
D: .
CDR3: CASSQSSAPNEQFF
DNA: TGCGCCAGCAGTCAATCATCGGCTCCTAATGAGCAGTTCTTC

size: once
V: TRBV27
J: TRBJ1-5
D: TRBD1
CDR3: CASSPGQGIQPQHF
DNA: TGTGCCAGCAGCCCGGGACAGGGGATTCAGCCCCAGCATTTT

size: .
V: TRBV5-1
J: TRBJ1-4
D: .
CDR3: CASSARPIQGTNEKLFF
DNA: TGCGCCAGCAGCGCGCGGCCAATACAGGGCACTAATGAAAAACTGTTTTTT

size: .
V: TRBV5-5
J: TRBJ1-1
D: .
CDR3: CASSLLGRTDTEAFF
DNA: TGTGCCAGCAGCTTGTTGGGGAGGACGGACACTGAAGCTTTCTTT

size: .
V: TRBV28
J: TRBJ1-5
D: .
CDR3: CASRVPGGENQPQHF
DNA: TGTGCCAGCAGGGTCCCCGGGGGGGAGAATCAGCCCCAGCATTTT

size: few
V: TRBV5-1
J: TRBJ2-1
D: TRBD2
CDR3: CASSIPLAGDNNEQFF
DNA: TGCGCCAGCAGCATACCCCTAGCGGGAGACAACAATGAGCAGTTCTTC

size: .
V: TRBV7-3
J: TRBJ2-1
D: TRBD1
CDR3: CASSPGDSHNEQFF
DNA: TGTGCCAGCAGCCCCGGGGACAGCCACAATGAGCAGTTCTTC

size: .
V: TRBV19
J: TRBJ1-3
D: TRBD1
CDR3: CASSTVTGARNTIYF
DNA: TGTGCCAGTAGTACCGTGACAGGGGCCAGAAACACCATATATTTT

size: .
V: TRBV4-2
J: TRBJ1-4
D: .
CDR3: CASSQEAATRGEKLFF
DNA: TGTGCCAGCAGCCAAGAGGCAGCCACCCGGGGAGAAAAACTGTTTTTT

size: .
V: TRBV28
J: TRBJ1-2
D: .
CDR3: CASSLKKDYGYTF
DNA: TGTGCCAGCAGTTTAAAAAAGGACTATGGCTACACCTTC

size: .
V: TRBV28
J: TRBJ1-2
D: .
CDR3: CASTPRSGGYTF
DNA: TGTGCCAGCACCCCGCGGAGCGGAGGCTACACCTTC

size: once
V: TRBV7-9
J: TRBJ1-4
D: .
CDR3: CASSFMTAFNEKLFF
DNA: TGTGCCAGCAGCTTTATGACGGCATTTAATGAAAAACTGTTTTTT

size: .
V: TRBV6-2/TRBV6-3
J: TRBJ2-1
D: .
CDR3: CASSLATGLGDEQFF
DNA: TGTGCCAGCAGTTTAGCAACTGGCCTGGGCGATGAGCAGTTCTTC

size: .
V: TRBV30
J: TRBJ2-7
D: TRBD2
CDR3: CAWSSREGYEQYF
DNA: TGTGCCTGGAGTTCACGGGAGGGCTACGAGCAGTACTTC

size: few
V: TRBV18
J: TRBJ1-2
D: .
CDR3: CASSPRDGDYGYTF
DNA: TGTGCCAGCTCACCGAGGGACGGGGACTATGGCTACACCTTC

size: .
V: TRBV7-9
J: TRBJ2-7
D: .
CDR3: CASWDASLSSYEQYF
DNA: TGTGCCAGCTGGGACGCGTCCTTAAGCTCCTACGAGCAGTACTTC

size: once
V: TRBV2
J: TRBJ1-2
D: .
CDR3: CASQAYTF
DNA: TGTGCCAGCCAGGCCTACACCTTC

size: .
V: TRBV28
J: TRBJ1-3
D: TRBD1
CDR3: CASSPVGGDSGGNTIYF
DNA: TGTGCCAGCAGCCCCGTCGGAGGGGACAGTGGGGGAAACACCATATATTTT

size: once
V: TRBV6-5
J: TRBJ1-3
D: .
CDR3: CASTGTLSGNTIYF
DNA: TGTGCCAGCACCGGGACTTTATCTGGAAACACCATATATTTT

size: .
V: TRBV19
J: TRBJ1-2
D: .
CDR3: CASSIDYNYGYTF
DNA: TGTGCCAGTAGTATTGACTATAACTATGGCTACACCTTC

size: .
V: TRBV10-3
J: TRBJ1-6
D: TRBD1
CDR3: CAISPDRADNSPLHF
DNA: TGTGCCATCAGTCCCGACAGGGCAGATAATTCACCCCTCCACTTT

size: .
V: TRBV5-6
J: TRBJ2-7
D: .
CDR3: CASSWDGYEQYF
DNA: TGTGCCAGCAGCTGGGACGGCTACGAGCAGTACTTC

size: once
V: TRBV5-5
J: TRBJ1-1
D: .
CDR3: CASSLGHPGSEAFF
DNA: TGTGCCAGCAGCTTGGGGCACCCCGGGTCTGAAGCTTTCTTT

size: .
V: TRBV5-1
J: TRBJ2-7
D: .
CDR3: CASSYQGIDEQYF
DNA: TGCGCCAGCAGCTACCAGGGGATCGACGAGCAGTACTTC

size: once
V: TRBV19
J: TRBJ1-1
D: .
CDR3: CASRAPHGTEAFF
DNA: TGTGCCAGTAGAGCCCCCCACGGCACTGAAGCTTTCTTT

size: .
V: TRBV10-3
J: TRBJ2-1
D: .
CDR3: CAVGEHNEQFF
DNA: TGTGCCGTGGGCGAACACAATGAGCAGTTCTTC

size: .
V: TRBV24-1
J: TRBJ2-2
D: TRBD1
CDR3: CATSISPGQGMPGELFF
DNA: TGTGCCACCAGTATCTCACCGGGACAGGGGATGCCCGGGGAGCTGTTTTTT

size: .
V: TRBV6-5
J: TRBJ2-7
D: .
CDR3: CASSRSYEQYF
DNA: TGTGCCAGCAGTCGGAGTTACGAGCAGTACTTC

size: once
V: TRBV5-1
J: TRBJ1-2
D: .
CDR3: CASSLTENYGYTF
DNA: TGCGCCAGCAGCTTGACAGAGAACTATGGCTACACCTTC

size: .
V: TRBV5-6
J: TRBJ2-2
D: TRBD2
CDR3: CASSWGGPGELFF
DNA: TGTGCCAGCAGCTGGGGGGGACCCGGGGAGCTGTTTTTT

size: .
V: TRBV18
J: TRBJ1-3
D: .
CDR3: CASSPDPTGSSSGNTIYF
DNA: TGTGCCAGCTCACCAGATCCGACGGGATCCTCCTCTGGAAACACCATATATTTT

size: .
V: TRBV7-2
J: TRBJ2-4
D: TRBD1
CDR3: CASSGPTGGVGNIQYF
DNA: TGTGCCAGCAGCGGCCCGACAGGGGGCGTGGGAAACATTCAGTACTTC

size: .
V: TRBV6-5
J: TRBJ1-2
D: .
CDR3: CASIKPGGNGYTF
DNA: TGTGCCAGCATTAAGCCGGGGGGAAATGGCTACACCTTC

size: once
V: TRBV3-1/TRBV3-2
J: TRBJ1-1
D: TRBD1
CDR3: CASSPRQGAGEAFF
DNA: TGTGCCAGCAGCCCCCGACAGGGGGCCGGTGAAGCTTTCTTT

size: .
V: TRBV7-9
J: TRBJ2-3
D: .
CDR3: CASSLAITDTQYF
DNA: TGTGCCAGCAGCTTAGCGATCACAGATACGCAGTATTTT

size: once
V: TRBV28
J: TRBJ1-3
D: TRBD1
CDR3: CASRRQGAGNTIYF
DNA: TGTGCCAGCAGAAGACAGGGGGCTGGAAACACCATATATTTT

size: few
V: TRBV5-6
J: TRBJ2-7
D: TRBD2
CDR3: CASSKVKSASGTYEQYF
DNA: TGTGCCAGCAGCAAGGTAAAGTCGGCTAGCGGAACCTACGAGCAGTACTTC

size: .
V: TRBV7-3
J: TRBJ1-2
D: TRBD1
CDR3: CASSLWDRDGYTF
DNA: TGTGCCAGCAGCTTATGGGACAGAGACGGCTACACCTTC

size: .
V: TRBV5-6
J: TRBJ2-7
D: .
CDR3: CASSPDLPPYEQYF
DNA: TGTGCCAGCAGCCCGGATCTCCCCCCTTACGAGCAGTACTTC

size: .
V: TRBV3-1/TRBV3-2
J: TRBJ1-4
D: TRBD1
CDR3: CASSPGQGTEKLFF
DNA: TGTGCCAGCAGCCCGGGACAGGGGACCGAAAAACTGTTTTTT

size: .
V: TRBV5-1
J: TRBJ1-4
D: TRBD1
CDR3: CASSETGGEKLFF
DNA: TGCGCCAGCAGTGAGACAGGGGGCGAAAAACTGTTTTTT

size: .
V: TRBV6-1
J: TRBJ2-7
D: TRBD1
CDR3: CASSEGGGASYEQYF
DNA: TGTGCCAGCAGTGAAGGAGGGGGCGCTTCCTACGAGCAGTACTTC

size: .
V: TRBV11-3
J: TRBJ2-1
D: TRBD1
CDR3: CASSLGDSPYNEQFF
DNA: TGTGCCAGCAGCTTAGGGGACAGCCCCTACAATGAGCAGTTCTTC

size: .
V: TRBV10-2
J: TRBJ1-5
D: .
CDR3: CASGSGSYSNQPQHF
DNA: TGCGCCAGCGGATCTGGCAGCTATAGCAATCAGCCCCAGCATTTT

size: .
V: TRBV6-5
J: TRBJ1-1
D: .
CDR3: CASRRGGLTDTEAFF
DNA: TGTGCCAGCAGAAGGGGGGGGTTGACAGACACTGAAGCTTTCTTT

size: once
V: TRBV19
J: TRBJ1-2
D: .
CDR3: CASSIILGRNYGYTF
DNA: TGTGCCAGTAGTATAATCCTGGGGAGAAACTATGGCTACACCTTC

size: .
V: TRBV27
J: TRBJ2-7
D: TRBD1
CDR3: CASSLLGTGTYEQYF
DNA: TGTGCCAGCAGTTTATTAGGGACAGGTACCTACGAGCAGTACTTC